Listed here are 5 T cell receptor beta chains from one sample, sequenced in a study of shared clonotypes between healthy human individuals (dated by TCRdb to about 2020). CD8 naive samples were obtained by positive selection for CCR7 among CD45RO-negative cells, yielding a CD45RA+CCR7+ population from which TemRA cells were excluded. Receptor amplification or capture employed the immunoSEQ multiplex PCR assay. Not all clones reach the TCRdb copy of this immuneACCESS table, which keeps in-frame sequences only. Checked studies attribute under half of the gap to unresolved V genes and leave the rest unexplained. For this sample there are about 2 million clones; about 95% appear just once. The ten largest account for roughly 1% of the sample. The sequenced sample was naive CD8+ T cells sorted from blood. Taken with the paper, the label for cell subset or site translates to: CD45RA+CCR7+. The source of these receptors is a man between 18 and 29 years old in good health.

The J gene is TRBJ2-5, the V gene TRBV7-9, with no clear D. Trimming removed 4 bases at V and 5 bases at J, with 8 bases between. Germline values: CDR1 SEHNR, CDR2 FQNEAQ (reference sequence). This CDR3 is 12 amino acids long. DNA of the CDR3: TGTGCCAGCAGCTACGGAAGGGAGACCCAGTACTTC. Translation gives CASSYGRETQYF. The full variable domain, completed using reference TRBV7-9 and TRBJ2-5, is DTGVSQNPRHKITKRGQNVTFRCDPISEHNRLYWYRQTLGQGPEFLTYFQNEAQLEKSRLLSDRFSAERPKGSFSTLEIQRTEQGDSAMYLCASSYGRETQYFGPGTRLLVL.

V gene TRBV5-1 combines with J gene TRBJ2-1; D is unresolved. Between the trimmed V and J ends, which lost 1 base and 5 bases, there was a span of 10 bases. Germline lookup yields CDR1 SGHRS and CDR2 YFSETQ. This CDR3 is built from 14 residues. As DNA, the CDR3 is TGCGCCAGCAGCTTGCTCCTATTCGACAATGAGCAGTTCTTC. Its protein is CASSLLLFDNEQFF.

This chain links TRBV10-3 with TRBJ1-1; D call uncertain. Trimming removed 3 bases from V and 0 bases from J, with 8 bases in between. This CDR3 is 14 amino acids long. Germline lookup yields CDR1 ENHRY and CDR2 SYGVKD. The CDR3 here is CAISDGEVNTEAFF. In nucleotides, the CDR3 is TGTGCCATCAGTGATGGGGAGGTGAACACTGAAGCTTTCTTT.

As for this clone: Relative to the germline gene, one junction end is altered; a read error may explain this. The J gene is TRBJ1-4, the V gene TRBV28, with TRBD1 identical over 7 bases. The CDR3 sequence is 16 residues long. Germline V gene data show CDR1 as MDHEN and CDR2 as SYDVKM. The DNA for the CDR3 is TGTGCCAGCAGTACCGACAGGGAGGGAACTTATGAAAAACTGTTTTTT. Translated, it gives CASSTDREGTYEKLFF. Using reference TRBV28 and TRBJ1-4 for the parts outside the CDR3, the full variable domain is DVKVTQSSRYLVKRTGEKVFLECVQDMDHENMFWYRQDPGLGLRLIYFSYDVKMKEKGDIPEGYSVSREKKERFSLILESASTNQTSMYLCASSTDREGTYEKLFFGSGTQLSVL.

The chain carries TRBV9 and TRBJ2-7; tentative D call: TRBD1 (5 bases). The V and J ends lost 1 base and 2 bases respectively, with 10 bases between them. Germline lookup yields CDR1 SGDLS and CDR2 YYNGEE. CDR3 length equals 14 residues. CDR3 sequence: CASSVRGKPYEQYF. CDR3 nucleotide sequence: TGTGCCAGCAGCGTAAGGGGAAAACCCTACGAGCAGTACTTC.